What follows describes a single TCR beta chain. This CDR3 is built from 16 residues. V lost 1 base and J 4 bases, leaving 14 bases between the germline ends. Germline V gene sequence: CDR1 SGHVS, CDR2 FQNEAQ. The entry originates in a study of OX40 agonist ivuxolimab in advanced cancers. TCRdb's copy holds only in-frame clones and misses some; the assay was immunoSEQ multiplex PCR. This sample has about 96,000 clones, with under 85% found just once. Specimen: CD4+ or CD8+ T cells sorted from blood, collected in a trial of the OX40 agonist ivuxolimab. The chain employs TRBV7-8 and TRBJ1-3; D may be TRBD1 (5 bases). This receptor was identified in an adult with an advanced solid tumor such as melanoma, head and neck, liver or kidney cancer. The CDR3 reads CASSLGVQVKGNTIYF. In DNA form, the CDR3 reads TGTGCCAGCAGCTTAGGGGTACAGGTGAAAGGAAACACCATATATTTT. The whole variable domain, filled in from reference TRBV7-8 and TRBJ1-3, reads GAGVSQSPRYKVAKRGQDVALRCDPISGHVSLFWYQQALGQGPEFLTYFQNEAQLDKSGLPSDRFFAERPEGSVSTLKIQRTQQEDSAVYLCASSLGVQVKGNTIYFGEGSWLTVV.